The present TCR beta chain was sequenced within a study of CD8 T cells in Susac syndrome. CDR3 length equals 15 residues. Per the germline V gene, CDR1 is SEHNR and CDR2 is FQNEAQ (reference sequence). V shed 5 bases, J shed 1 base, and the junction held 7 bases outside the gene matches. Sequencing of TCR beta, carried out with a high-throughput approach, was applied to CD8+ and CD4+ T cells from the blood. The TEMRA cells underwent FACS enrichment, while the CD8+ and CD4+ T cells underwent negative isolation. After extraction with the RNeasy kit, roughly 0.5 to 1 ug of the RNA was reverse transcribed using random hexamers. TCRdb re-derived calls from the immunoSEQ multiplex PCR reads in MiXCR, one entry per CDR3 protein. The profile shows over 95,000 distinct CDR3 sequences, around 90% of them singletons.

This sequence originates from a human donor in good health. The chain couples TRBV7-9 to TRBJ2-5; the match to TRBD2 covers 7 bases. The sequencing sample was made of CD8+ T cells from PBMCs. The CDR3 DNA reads TGTGCCAGCAGCCGGGGGGTACTCGGCCAAGAGACCCAGTACTTC. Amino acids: CASSRGVLGQETQYF.